This T cell receptor beta chain was observed in a study (dated by TCRdb to the mid-2010s). With respect to the entire study: Whether tumor-infiltrating Tregs in breast cancer are recruited from blood Tregs or converted in situ from other CD4+ T cell subsets was tested. General conclusions and limits of the study: In terms of TCR gene usage, tumor memory CD4+ T cells clustered together with blood and lymph node memory CD4+ cells, as well as with lymph node naive CD4+ cells. Validation in the larger cohort was restricted to a single TCR beta V-J rearrangement rather than whole repertoires. The greatest overlap of tumor-infiltrating Treg TCR alpha and beta sequences was with tumor naive CD4+ T cells, followed next by blood naive CD4+ T cells.

Looking up the germline V gene yields CDR1 MNHEY and CDR2 SVGAGI. Germline trimming amounts to 5 bases on V and 4 bases on J, with 13 as the count of junction bases outside the gene matches. The CDR3 contains 16 residues, cysteine and phenylalanine counted. Only the CDR3 portion is preserved as DNA: 48 bases, with reading frame beginning at the first base. On this clonotype: Its antigen specificity is not known. No per-base quality is available; no much larger clone lies one base away.

Full-length TCR variable regions were amplified by 5' RACE PCR with constant-region reverse primers, and semi-nested PCR with Nested Universal Primer A was subsequently performed. The ReliaPrep RNA Cell Miniprep System was used to extract total RNA, which was then reverse transcribed into 5'RACE-ready cDNA with the SMARTer RACE 5'/3' Kit. Multiplex adaptors were used to barcode full-length TCR alpha and beta libraries, and the barcoded libraries were sequenced on an Illumina MiSeq. On the study's bioinformatics: For each of nine subset-tissue groups, sequencing data from the five patients were pooled, and the groups were compared by unsupervised clustering of TCR gene usage. The Morisita-Horn index, with shared sequences weighted by their contribution to each repertoire, was used to calculate repertoire similarity. The raw public data were reprocessed by TCRdb itself: fastp quality trimming at Q25, MiXCR clonotype calling, in-frame beta chains only. One record per CDR3 amino acid sequence lists the most common genes and DNA. The V and J calls and clone size come from TCRdb's table, not from the authors' own analysis. This sample has roughly 45,000 distinct CDR3 sequences in its table, and roughly a fifth of those were observed once. The leading ten clones occupy more than 4% of the sample.

Cells that were CD4+CD25+CD127-/low were the ones isolated as Tregs. Tregs, naive and memory CD4+ T cells from tumor, blood and ipsilateral draining lymph nodes of a few breast cancer patients underwent full-length TCR alpha and beta sequencing. Ficoll density gradient centrifugation was used to isolate mononuclear cells from lymph nodes or from 50 to 60 ml of peripheral blood. Sorted cell populations were confirmed by FACS to exceed 90% purity. The rearrangement combines TRBV6-5 with TRBJ2-7; 8 central bases correspond to TRBD2. Sequencing was carried out using Tregs sorted from blood. The sequence came from a female donor with breast cancer. The DNA is TGTGCCAGCAGTGAAAGGTCGGGACTAGAAGGATACGAGCAGTACTTC. The translation is CASSERSGLEGYEQYF.